This passage covers 3 T cell receptor beta chains from one sample sequenced in a study of OX40 agonist ivuxolimab in advanced cancers. The method was immunoSEQ multiplex PCR; TCRdb's version includes in-frame clones alone and lacks a portion of them. The sample lists some 25,000 clones; roughly 80% were seen once. The specimen comprised CD4+ or CD8+ T cells sorted from blood, sampled in a trial of the OX40 agonist ivuxolimab. Receptors originate from an adult with an advanced solid tumor such as melanoma, head and neck, liver or kidney cancer.

J is TRBJ2-1 and V is TRBV2; TRBD2 agrees at 10 bases. The ends lost 5 bases at V and 9 bases at J; junction bases unmatched: 10. The CDR3 sequence is 15 residues long. CDR1 is SNHLY, CDR2 FYNNEI, per germline. The CDR3 here is CASSRSGRATPEQFF. CDR3 DNA sequence: TGTGCCAGCAGTCGCAGCGGGAGGGCGACGCCTGAGCAGTTCTTC.

J is TRBJ2-3 and V is TRBV7-9; D unresolved. CDR3 length equals 11 residues. The V end was cut by 5 bases, the J end by 2 bases, with 2 bases between. CDR1 and CDR2 from the germline V gene are SEHNR and FQNEAQ (reference sequence). The CDR3 loop reads CASSATDTQYF. CDR3 in DNA: TGTGCCAGCAGCGCCACAGATACGCAGTATTTT. Full variable domain (outside the CDR3, taken from reference TRBV7-9 and TRBJ2-3): DTGVSQNPRHKITKRGQNVTFRCDPISEHNRLYWYRQTLGQGPEFLTYFQNEAQLEKSRLLSDRFSAERPKGSFSTLEIQRTEQGDSAMYLCASSATDTQYFGPGTRLTVL.

The chain is built from TRBV7-2 and TRBJ1-1, with D possibly TRBD1 on 5 matching bases. CDR3 length equals 16 residues. Germline V gene data show CDR1 as SGHTA and CDR2 as FQGNSA. V was cut by 1 base and J by 0 bases, with 12 bases left in between. The CDR3 nucleotides read TGTGCCAGCAGCTTAGTGATGGGGCAGGTGAACACTGAAGCTTTCTTT. Translation gives CASSLVMGQVNTEAFF. Looking up the rest from reference TRBV7-2 and TRBJ1-1 gives the full variable domain: GAGVSQSPSNKVTEKGKDVELRCDPISGHTALYWYRQSLGQGLEFLIYFQGNSAPDKSGLPSDRFSAERTGGSVSTLTIQRTQQEDSAVYLCASSLVMGQVNTEAFFGQGTRLTVV.